This T cell receptor beta chain was identified during a study of graft-versus-host responses after intestinal transplantation (dated by TCRdb to about 2021). Context from the whole study: The transplants that recipients received were multivisceral, liver-intestinal, or isolated intestinal. The cohort enrolled 20 to 30 intestinal transplant recipients including one retransplant, and a few patients lacking pretransplant specimens were excluded. To identify alloreactive clones, pre-transplant mixed lymphocyte reaction products were sequenced and compared with unstimulated pre-transplant donor and recipient T cells. After intestinal transplantation, graft-versus-host and host-versus-graft alloreactive T cell clones in the graft, circulation and bone marrow were tracked using bulk TCR-beta CDR3 sequencing. Samples from three later patients were sequenced in-house on an Illumina MiSeq with MiXCR processing rather than by the commercial service. A peak of at least 4% donor T cells among recipient peripheral blood mononuclear cells was the definition used for donor T cell macrochimerism. All recipients received anti-thymocyte globulin induction followed by maintenance tacrolimus and steroids for approximately 3 years. Points the paper makes about the study in general: In the allografts of patients with donor T cell macrochimerism, GvH to HvG T cell clonal ratios were high. Early after transplant, peak levels of circulating GvH clones were associated with declines in HvG clones. Conclusions were limited by the relatively low number and heterogeneity of intestinal transplant patients. GvH clones were detected in recipient bone marrow, and some of these GvH clones were observed earlier in ileal mucosa or blood, consistent with an intestinal mucosal origin.

Counted from cysteine to phenylalanine, this CDR3 has 19 amino acids. Solely the CDR3 DNA is kept, with 57 bases framed from the first base. V loses 5 bases of germline sequence and J loses 0 bases, and the interval between the two ends is 22 bases. CDR1 MGHRA and CDR2 YSYEKL were looked up in the germline V gene. On this clone itself: The antigen it binds to is not known. Nothing much larger sits one base from this clone, and base qualities are not available.

Receptor amplification or capture employed the immunoSEQ multiplex PCR assay. For most patients, genomic DNA was isolated with the Qiagen DNeasy Blood and Tissue Kit and sent frozen to Adaptive Biotechnologies for TCR sequencing. Adaptive Biotechnologies carried out high-throughput TCR-beta CDR3 sequencing of genomic DNA for most patients. As for the original processing: TCR sequencing data were retrieved from Adaptive's ImmunoSEQ software for around 19 patients, whereas a few other patients were processed with MiXCR and VDJtools. To correct CD4 versus CD8 sorting errors, sequences present in both subsets at a frequency ratio below 5:1 were removed. CDR3 nucleotide sequences shared between donor and recipient were removed because the origin of such sequences could not be assigned. To be classed as alloreactive, a clone needed at least 2-fold expansion over unstimulated cells and a minimum CFSE-low frequency of 0.002% (template counts) or 0.001% (read counts). Clones were considered mappable if detected in sequenced pre-transplant spleen, lymph node, or MLR CFSE-low populations of the donor or recipient. Cumulative frequency of alloreactive clones was calculated as a percentage of all sequences weighted by copy number. TCRdb retrieved this table from immuneACCESS and kept in-frame rearrangements only. Not all clones are present; in checked studies, unresolved V genes account for under half, and no reason is known for the remainder. Clone size and the V and J calls come from that table; the DNA yielded D and trimming. The table for this sample lists some 150,000 clones; approximately 91% of them were counted only once. The ten largest clonotypes hold around 0.2% of the sample.

Sample time point, as interpreted from the label and publication: cells obtained before transplantation from donor or recipient. CD3+CD4+ and CD3+CD8+ populations were FACS-sorted from unstimulated pre-transplant donor and recipient cells taken from spleen or lymph nodes. The rearranged chain carries TRBV4-1 and TRBJ2-2; the best D guess is TRBD2, with 6 bases matching. The clonotype was recovered from a human donor who received an intestinal transplant. Sequencing used unstimulated CD4+ T cells sorted from spleen or lymph node cells, obtained before intestinal transplant. The DNA sequence reads TGCGCCAGCAGCAAGGAGGGACCCGGAGGTGTAGCGAACACCGGGGAGCTGTTTTTT. Protein translation: CASSKEGPGGVANTGELFF.